The 26 T cell receptor beta chains below come from one sample, sequenced in a study of early T cells in non-severe SARS-CoV-2 infection. TCRdb reprocessed the 5' RACE reads via MiXCR and lists one record per CDR3 protein. The sample carries 50,000 to 70,000 distinct CDR3 sequences, about 6% recorded once. Here the sequenced sample was whole blood, taken at baseline. These TCRs come from an adult who was a healthcare worker with PCR-confirmed SARS-CoV-2 infection or an uninfected control (not recorded which).

In its sample, this clonotype was seen a few times. CDR3 sequence: CAISMGTGNQETQYF. The CDR3 DNA follows: TGTGCCATCAGTATGGGGACAGGTAATCAAGAGACCCAGTACTTC. The chain uses TRBV10-3 and TRBJ2-5; TRBD1 agrees at 8 bases. The V gene's germline CDR1 is ENHRY and CDR2 SYGVKD. V dropped 5 bases and J dropped 2; count of bases not matched to a gene: 7. This CDR3 has 15 residues.

This clonotype was observed at least ten times. V usage is TRBV5-1 and J usage is TRBJ2-1; perhaps TRBD2 as D (5 bases). The length of the CDR3 is 13 residues. CDR1 SGHRS and CDR2 YFSETQ come from the germline V gene. Between the trimmed V and J ends, which lost 0 bases and 8 bases, there was a span of 9 bases. CDR3: CASSLGAVDEQFF. As DNA, the CDR3 is TGCGCCAGCAGCTTGGGAGCGGTGGATGAGCAGTTCTTC. Together with reference TRBV5-1 and TRBJ2-1, the CDR3 gives the full variable domain: KAGVTQTPRYLIKTRGQQVTLSCSPISGHRSVSWYQQTPGQGLQFLFEYFSETQRNKGNFPGRFSGRQFSNSRSEMNVSTLELGDSALYLCASSLGAVDEQFFGPGTRLTVL.

This clonotype has a handful of counts. The chain uses TRBV6-6 and TRBJ2-7; 12 positions match TRBD2. The CDR3 covers 16 residues. Per the germline V gene, CDR1 is MNHNY and CDR2 is SVGAGI (reference sequence). Trimming at V came to 2 bases and at J to 2 bases, leaving 4 bases not matched to a gene. The CDR3, as DNA: TGTGCCAGCAGTTACGGGACTAGCGGGCCGACCTACGAGCAGTACTTC. Residues: CASSYGTSGPTYEQYF.

In this sample, this clonotype turned up many times. The chain is built from TRBV5-1 and TRBJ2-1, with no clear D. Trimming took 1 base from V and 0 from J, leaving 8 bases between them. The CDR3 is 15 residues long. The germline CDR1 and CDR2 sequences are SGHRS and YFSETQ. In DNA, the CDR3 is TGCGCCAGCAGCTTGAGATCGAGCTCCTACAATGAGCAGTTCTTC. It translates to CASSLRSSSYNEQFF.

The chain joins TRBV6-2 or TRBV6-3 to TRBJ2-1, with D perhaps assigned TRBD1 or TRBD2 (5 bases each). Germline V gene lookup returns CDR1 MNHEY and CDR2 SVGEGT. The V end lost 6 bases, the J end lost 0 bases, and 15 bases lay between the germline ends. The CDR3 is 16 amino acids. The CDR3 reads CASSPGTLSSYNEQFF. Written as DNA, the CDR3 is TGTGCCAGCAGCCCTGGGACCCTAAGCTCCTACAATGAGCAGTTCTTC.

This clonotype was found many times. The rearrangement uses TRBV6-6 and TRBJ2-6; 10 bases agree with TRBD1. After removal of 7 bases from V and 0 bases from J, the junction contained 15 bases not matched to a gene. Germline CDR1 MNHNY, CDR2 SVGAGI (reference sequence). The CDR3 consists of 20 residues. DNA for the CDR3: TGTGCCAGCACGAAGGGGAGGGGACAGGGGAAGTACTCTGGGGCCAACGTCCTGACTTTC. This codes for CASTKGRGQGKYSGANVLTF.

This rearrangement joins TRBV5-1 to TRBJ2-3, with D unclear. The germline V and J ends were trimmed by 2 bases and 2 bases, with 9 bases remaining between them. The CDR3 runs to 14 residues. Germline assignment: CDR1 SGHRS and CDR2 YFSETQ. The CDR3 bases are TGCGCCAGCAGCTTCGGCGGATACACAGATACGCAGTATTTT. As protein: CASSFGGYTDTQYF. Full variable domain (remainder filled in from reference TRBV5-1 and TRBJ2-3): KAGVTQTPRYLIKTRGQQVTLSCSPISGHRSVSWYQQTPGQGLQFLFEYFSETQRNKGNFPGRFSGRQFSNSRSEMNVSTLELGDSALYLCASSFGGYTDTQYFGPGTRLTVL.

This chain joins TRBV6-1 and TRBJ2-3; 8 nucleotides align to TRBD1. The CDR3 has 16 residues. Trimming took 5 bases from V and 6 from J; bases not matched to a gene: 13. The germline V gene has CDR1 MNHNS and CDR2 SASEGT. The CDR3 region is CASSYRAPTGGDTQYF. The CDR3 DNA reads as TGTGCCAGCAGTTACAGGGCACCTACAGGGGGGGATACGCAGTATTTT.

This clonotype was seen at least ten times. The genes are TRBV28 and TRBJ2-1; 9 nucleotides align to TRBD2. This CDR3 is 14 amino acids long. Germline assignment: CDR1 MDHEN and CDR2 SYDVKM. Trimming at V came to 7 bases and at J to 7 bases, leaving 8 bases not matched to a gene. CDR3 DNA sequence: TGTGCCAGCACCCGAGCGGGAGGAGGTAATGAGCAGTTCTTC. Its translation is CASTRAGGGNEQFF.

This clonotype was picked up many times. The chain has TRBV6-5 and TRBJ2-5; 7 positions match TRBD2. Germline assignment: CDR1 MNHEY and CDR2 SVGAGI. V trimming: 10 bases; J trimming: 4 bases; junction bases outside the gene matches: 9. The CDR3 runs to 13 residues. CDR3: CAIREGRGETQYF. CDR3 in DNA: TGTGCCATCAGGGAGGGAAGAGGAGAGACCCAGTACTTC.

This clonotype was seen at least ten times. This chain joins TRBV7-9 and TRBJ2-2; D might be TRBD2 (6 bases). Per germline, CDR1 SEHNR and CDR2 FQNEAQ (reference sequence). The CDR3 runs to 19 residues. Trimming removed 5 bases at V and 1 base at J, with 23 bases between. The CDR3 is CASSDLVGRSGKNTGELFF. The CDR3 nucleotides read TGTGCCAGCAGCGATCTAGTGGGCCGTAGCGGCAAGAACACCGGGGAGCTGTTTTTT.

This clonotype has at least ten counts. In DNA form, the CDR3 reads TGTGCCACCAGCTCAGGGATTAGCTCCTACGAGCAGTACTTC. It encodes CATSSGISSYEQYF. The chain employs TRBV24-1 and TRBJ2-7, with D perhaps matching TRBD1 (5 bases). The CDR3 length is 14 residues. Germline assignment: CDR1 KGHDR and CDR2 SFDVKD. The germline V and J ends were trimmed by 7 bases and 0 bases, with 12 bases remaining between them.

Many counts were recorded for this clonotype. CDR3 region: CASSLVGTSGRAYNEQFF. The CDR3 coding sequence is TGCGCCAGCAGCTTGGTCGGGACTAGCGGGAGGGCCTACAATGAGCAGTTCTTC. The chain combines TRBV5-1 with TRBJ2-1, with 16 bases fitting TRBD2. The V gene's germline CDR1 is SGHRS and CDR2 YFSETQ. With 0 bases clipped from V and 2 bases from J, the junction kept 2 bases outside the gene matches. The CDR3 sequence is 18 residues long.

This clonotype was detected ten times or more. The chain carries TRBV5-1 and TRBJ2-7; 12 bases match TRBD2. The CDR3 spans 16 residues. The V gene end was trimmed by 4 bases and the J gene end by 7 bases; junction bases not matched to a gene: 12. Per the germline V gene, CDR1 is SGHRS and CDR2 is YFSETQ. The DNA for the CDR3 is TGCGCCAGCAGCCCGCGACTAGCGGGAGAGGCGGGGGAGCAGTACTTC. It translates to CASSPRLAGEAGEQYF.

The genes are TRBV7-9 and TRBJ2-1; 9 bases match TRBD2. Germline CDR1 is SEHNR and CDR2 is FQNEAQ (reference sequence). This CDR3 spans 15 amino acids. The V segment lost 3 bases and the J segment 4 bases; nucleotides outside the gene matches: 4. DNA of the CDR3: TGTGCCAGCAGCTTTAAGGCGGGAGGGTACAATGAGCAGTTCTTC. It specifies CASSFKAGGYNEQFF.

This clonotype has at least ten counts. The chain links TRBV12-3 or TRBV12-4 to TRBJ2-1; possibly TRBD1 or TRBD2 for D (5 bases each). This CDR3 is built from 13 residues. The V and J ends lost 4 bases and 9 bases respectively, with 13 bases between them. The CDR3, as DNA: TGTGCCAGCAGTTCCCGGGGCTCGAGTGAGCAGTTCTTC. It is translated as CASSSRGSSEQFF.

This clonotype was seen repeatedly, ten times or more. The chain recombines TRBV25-1 with TRBJ2-7; D possibly corresponds to TRBD1 (6 bases). Trimming cost V 4 bases and J 6 bases, with 13 bases left between them. Germline V gives CDR1 MGHDK, CDR2 SYGVNS. This CDR3 region has 13 residues. The CDR3 spells CASSGVQGFEQYF. As DNA, the CDR3 is TGTGCCAGCAGTGGGGTACAGGGATTCGAGCAGTACTTC.

The sample holds many counts of this clonotype. CDR3 protein: CSASGRADQPQHF. DNA of the CDR3: TGCAGTGCTAGTGGCAGGGCGGATCAGCCCCAGCATTTT. The chain employs TRBV20-1 and TRBJ1-5; possible D gene TRBD1, 5 bases. CDR3 length: 13 amino acids. Trimming pared 3 bases from V and 5 bases from J, leaving 11 bases between. Per the germline V gene, CDR1 is DFQATT and CDR2 is SNEGSKA (reference sequence).

This clonotype was observed a few times. The rearrangement links TRBV29-1 to TRBJ2-5; no clear D. The germline V gene encodes CDR1 SQVTM and CDR2 ANQGSEA. Deletions cut 4 bases from V and 2 bases from J, with 8 bases between. The CDR3 contains 12 residues. Here the CDR3 DNA reads TGCAGCGTTGGAGGCGGTCAAGAGACCCAGTACTTC. This gives the protein CSVGGGQETQYF.

This chain connects TRBV5-8 to TRBJ2-7, with a tentative D call TRBD1 (6 bases). Germline V gives CDR1 SGHTS, CDR2 YDEGEE. With 4 bases removed from V and 3 bases from J, the gap between germline ends came to 14 bases. The length of the CDR3 is 14 residues. The CDR3 coding sequence is TGTGCCAGCAGCCCCTGGGCAGGGGACTACGAGCAGTACTTC. This encodes CASSPWAGDYEQYF. Together with reference TRBV5-8 and TRBJ2-7, the CDR3 gives the full variable domain: EAGVTQSPTHLIKTRGQQATLRCSPISGHTSVYWYQQALGLGLQFLLWYDEGEERNRGNFPPRFSGRQFPNYSSELNVNALELEDSALYLCASSPWAGDYEQYFGPGTRLTVT.

This clonotype was counted between two and nine times. J is TRBJ2-1 and V is TRBV7-9; 9 bases line up with TRBD2. The junction had 16 bases not matched to a gene; V was cut back by 6 bases and J by 10 bases. In germline, CDR1 is SEHNR, CDR2 FQNEAQ (reference sequence). CDR3 length: 16 amino acids. The CDR3: CASSKEWREGVQEQFF. The CDR3 DNA reads TGTGCCAGCAGTAAAGAATGGCGGGAGGGAGTACAGGAGCAGTTCTTC.

The chain uses TRBV6-2 or TRBV6-3 and TRBJ2-7; no clear D. The length of the CDR3 is 14 residues. Germline assignment: CDR1 MNHEY and CDR2 SVGEGT. Trimming removed 7 bases from V and 0 bases from J, with 13 bases in between. CDR3 DNA sequence: TGTGCCAGCACCTCGGACGGAAGCTCCTACGAGCAGTACTTC. Translation: CASTSDGSSYEQYF.

This clonotype was seen ten or more times. The rearrangement links TRBV19 to TRBJ2-2; D not resolved. The V end was cut by 3 bases, the J end by 4 bases, with 6 bases between. The CDR3 is 13 residues long. Germline V CDR1 and CDR2: LNHDA, SQIVND (reference sequence). The CDR3: CASSILFTGELFF. The DNA for the CDR3 is TGTGCCAGTAGTATCCTCTTCACCGGGGAGCTGTTTTTT.

By frequency in the sample, this clonotype is medium-sized. The CDR3 sequence: CSAEPGQGADTQYF. The CDR3 coding sequence is TGCAGTGCTGAACCGGGACAGGGGGCAGATACGCAGTATTTT. This sequence joins TRBV20-1 and TRBJ2-3; 11 bases agree with TRBD1. V shed 5 bases, J shed 4 bases, and the junction held 5 bases outside the gene matches. CDR3 size: 14 residues. CDR1 and CDR2 (germline): DFQATT, SNEGSKA (reference sequence).

The rearrangement uses TRBV28 and TRBJ2-7; unclear D gene. Germline V gene lookup returns CDR1 MDHEN and CDR2 SYDVKM. This CDR3 comprises 13 residues. Deletions cut 6 bases from V and 3 bases from J, with 12 bases between. The CDR3 loop reads CASRPDGYYEQYF. The CDR3 DNA reads as TGTGCCAGCAGACCGGACGGTTACTACGAGCAGTACTTC.

This clonotype has ten or more counts. Here the CDR3 DNA reads TGCAGCGTTGTGGCCGACAGGGACAATGAGCAGTTCTTC. Protein product: CSVVADRDNEQFF. This chain connects TRBV29-1 to TRBJ2-1, with 7 positions matching TRBD1. There are 13 residues in the CDR3. Germline lookup yields CDR1 SQVTM and CDR2 ANQGSEA. V dropped 4 bases and J dropped 5; count of bases not matched to a gene: 5.